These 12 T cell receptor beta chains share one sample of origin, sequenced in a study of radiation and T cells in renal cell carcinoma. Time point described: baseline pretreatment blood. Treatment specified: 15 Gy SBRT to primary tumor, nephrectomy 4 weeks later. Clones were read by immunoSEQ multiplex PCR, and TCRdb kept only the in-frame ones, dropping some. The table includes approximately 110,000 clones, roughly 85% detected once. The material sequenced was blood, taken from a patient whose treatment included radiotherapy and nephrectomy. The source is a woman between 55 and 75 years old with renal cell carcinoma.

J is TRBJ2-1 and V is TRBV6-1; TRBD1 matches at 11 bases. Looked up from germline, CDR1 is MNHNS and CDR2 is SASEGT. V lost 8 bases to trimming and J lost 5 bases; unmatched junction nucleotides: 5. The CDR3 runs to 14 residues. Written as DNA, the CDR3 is TGTGCCAGCCACCGGGACAGGGGGAACAATGAGCAGTTCTTC. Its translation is CASHRDRGNNEQFF.

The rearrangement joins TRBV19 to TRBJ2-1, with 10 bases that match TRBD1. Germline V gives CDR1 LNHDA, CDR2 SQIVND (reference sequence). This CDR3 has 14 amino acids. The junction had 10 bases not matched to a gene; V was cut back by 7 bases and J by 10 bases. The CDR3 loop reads CASTQIPGQGEQFF. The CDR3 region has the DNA TGTGCCAGTACCCAGATACCGGGACAGGGGGAGCAGTTCTTC.

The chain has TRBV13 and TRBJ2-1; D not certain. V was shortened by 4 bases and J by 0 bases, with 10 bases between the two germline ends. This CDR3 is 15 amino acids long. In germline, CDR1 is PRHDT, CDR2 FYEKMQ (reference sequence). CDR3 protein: CASSYTKSSYNEQFF. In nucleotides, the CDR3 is TGTGCCAGCAGCTACACAAAGAGCTCCTACAATGAGCAGTTCTTC.

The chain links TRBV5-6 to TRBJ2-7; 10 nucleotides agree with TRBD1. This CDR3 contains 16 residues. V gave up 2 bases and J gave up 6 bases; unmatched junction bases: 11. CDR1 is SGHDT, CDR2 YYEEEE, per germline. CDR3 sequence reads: CASSFNGQGGPREQYF. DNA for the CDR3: TGTGCCAGCAGCTTTAATGGACAGGGGGGCCCGCGCGAGCAGTACTTC.

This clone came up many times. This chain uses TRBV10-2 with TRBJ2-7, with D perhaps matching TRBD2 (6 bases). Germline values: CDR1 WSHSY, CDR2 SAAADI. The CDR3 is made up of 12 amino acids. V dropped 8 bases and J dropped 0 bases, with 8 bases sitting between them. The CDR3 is CASGGSSYEQYF. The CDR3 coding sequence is TGCGCCAGCGGAGGGAGCTCCTACGAGCAGTACTTC.

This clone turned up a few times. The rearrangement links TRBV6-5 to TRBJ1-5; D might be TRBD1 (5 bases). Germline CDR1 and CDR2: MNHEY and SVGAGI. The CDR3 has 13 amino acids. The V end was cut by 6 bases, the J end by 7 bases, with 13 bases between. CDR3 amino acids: CASSYSGRQPQHF. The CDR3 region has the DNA TGTGCCAGCAGCTATTCAGGGAGGCAGCCCCAGCATTTT.

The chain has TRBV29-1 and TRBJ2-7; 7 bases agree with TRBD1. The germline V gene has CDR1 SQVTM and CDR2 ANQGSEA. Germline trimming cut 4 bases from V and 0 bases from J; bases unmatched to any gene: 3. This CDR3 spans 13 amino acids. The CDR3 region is CSVARDSSYEQYF. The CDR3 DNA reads TGCAGCGTTGCCCGGGACAGCTCCTACGAGCAGTACTTC.

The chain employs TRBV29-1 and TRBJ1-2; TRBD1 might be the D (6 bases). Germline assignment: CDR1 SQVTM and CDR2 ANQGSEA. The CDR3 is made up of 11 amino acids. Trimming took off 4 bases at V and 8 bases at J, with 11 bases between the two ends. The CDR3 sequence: CSVVGGKGYTF. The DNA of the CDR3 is TGCAGCGTTGTAGGGGGAAAGGGCTACACCTTC.

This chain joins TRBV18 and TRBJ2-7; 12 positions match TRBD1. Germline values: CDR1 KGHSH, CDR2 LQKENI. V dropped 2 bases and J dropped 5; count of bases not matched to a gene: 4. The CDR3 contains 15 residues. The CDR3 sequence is CASSPAGTGGHEQYF. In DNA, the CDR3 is TGTGCCAGCTCACCAGCCGGGACAGGGGGCCACGAGCAGTACTTC.

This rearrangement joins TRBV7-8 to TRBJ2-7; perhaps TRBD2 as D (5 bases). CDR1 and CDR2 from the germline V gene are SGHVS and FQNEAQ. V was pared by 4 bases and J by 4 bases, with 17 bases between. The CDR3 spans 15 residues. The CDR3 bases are TGTGCCAGCAGCTGGAGGCCCGGTATAGGGTACGAGCAGTACTTC. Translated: CASSWRPGIGYEQYF.

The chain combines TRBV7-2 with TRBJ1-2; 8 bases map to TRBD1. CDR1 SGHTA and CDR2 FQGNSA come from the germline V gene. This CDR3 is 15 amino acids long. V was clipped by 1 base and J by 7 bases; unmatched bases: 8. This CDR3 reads CASSLDGRGLGGYTF. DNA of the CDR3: TGTGCCAGCAGCTTAGATGGCAGGGGGCTCGGTGGCTACACCTTC.

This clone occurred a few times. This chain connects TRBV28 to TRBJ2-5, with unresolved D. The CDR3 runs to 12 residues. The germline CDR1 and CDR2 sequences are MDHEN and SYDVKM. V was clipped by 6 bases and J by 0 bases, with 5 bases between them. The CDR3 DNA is TGTGCCAGCAGACCGTACCAAGAGACCCAGTACTTC. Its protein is CASRPYQETQYF.